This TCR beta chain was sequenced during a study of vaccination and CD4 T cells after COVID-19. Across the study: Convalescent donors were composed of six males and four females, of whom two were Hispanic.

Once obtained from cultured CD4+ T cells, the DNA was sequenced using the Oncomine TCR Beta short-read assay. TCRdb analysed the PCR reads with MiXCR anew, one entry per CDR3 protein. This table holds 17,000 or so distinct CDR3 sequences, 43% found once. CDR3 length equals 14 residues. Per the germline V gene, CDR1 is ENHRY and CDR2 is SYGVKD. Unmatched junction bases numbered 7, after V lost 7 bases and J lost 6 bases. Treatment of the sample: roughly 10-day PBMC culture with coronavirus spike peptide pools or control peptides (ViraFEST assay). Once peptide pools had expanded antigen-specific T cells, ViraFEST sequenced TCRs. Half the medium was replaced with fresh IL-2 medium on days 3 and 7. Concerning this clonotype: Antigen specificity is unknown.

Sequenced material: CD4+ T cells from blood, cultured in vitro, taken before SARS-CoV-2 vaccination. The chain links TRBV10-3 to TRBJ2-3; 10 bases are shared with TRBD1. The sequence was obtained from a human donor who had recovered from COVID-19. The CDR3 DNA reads TGTGCCATCACCGTGGGACAGGGGACTGATACGCAGTATTTT. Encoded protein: CAITVGQGTDTQYF.